This record covers a single TCR beta chain. Only in-frame clones appear in the TCRdb table, and some are missing; sequencing was by immunoSEQ multiplex PCR. The sample has approximately 2,300,000 clones, 85% to 95% seen once; the top ten hold 0.37%. The data were taken from a study of shared clonotypes between healthy human individuals. V dropped 0 bases and J dropped 0 bases, with 12 bases sitting between them. The CDR3 is made up of 16 amino acids. The receptor was derived from a man aged 18 to 29 in good health. Some clones in this sample may be carry-over from other donors' samples. The J gene is TRBJ2-7, the V gene TRBV23-1; D may correspond to TRBD1 or TRBD2 (6 bases each). TRBV23-1 is annotated as an ORF whose role is uncertain. The material sequenced was naive CD4+ T cells from PBMCs. Subset noted: CD45RA+ positively selected. The CDR3 DNA reads TGCGCCAGCAGTCAATCGGAGGGGGTTCCCTCCTACGAGCAGTACTTC. Translation gives CASSQSEGVPSYEQYF.